This T cell receptor (beta chain) appears in the sequencing data of a study of T cell responses to AZD1222 COVID-19 vaccine. Study context: Analysis merged second doses at about 4 or about 12 weeks.

With regard to this clone: Its matching antigen is unknown.

The CDR3 extends over 15 amino acids. The V gene end was trimmed by 4 bases and the J gene end by 4 bases; junction bases not matched to a gene: 4. Germline values: CDR1 LGHDT, CDR2 YNNKEL (reference sequence). Study results and limitations: Vaccination with two AZD1222 doses was followed by a rise in Spike-specific TCR breadth and depth. Reportedly, close to half of spike-specific TCRs are directed against unmutated variant regions.

Assay used: immunoSEQ multiplex PCR; TCRdb lists only in-frame clones, some missing. This table holds about 120,000 clones, 80% to 90% found once. The chain links TRBV3-1 (or the pseudogene TRBV3-2) to TRBJ2-1, with 10 bases that match TRBD2. The receptor was isolated from an adult in good health. Sequencing was performed on peripheral blood, taken on day 0 of AZD1222 vaccination. The CDR3 sequence is CASSRGAGGYNEQFF. As DNA, the CDR3 is TGTGCCAGCAGCCGAGGAGCGGGGGGGTACAATGAGCAGTTCTTC.